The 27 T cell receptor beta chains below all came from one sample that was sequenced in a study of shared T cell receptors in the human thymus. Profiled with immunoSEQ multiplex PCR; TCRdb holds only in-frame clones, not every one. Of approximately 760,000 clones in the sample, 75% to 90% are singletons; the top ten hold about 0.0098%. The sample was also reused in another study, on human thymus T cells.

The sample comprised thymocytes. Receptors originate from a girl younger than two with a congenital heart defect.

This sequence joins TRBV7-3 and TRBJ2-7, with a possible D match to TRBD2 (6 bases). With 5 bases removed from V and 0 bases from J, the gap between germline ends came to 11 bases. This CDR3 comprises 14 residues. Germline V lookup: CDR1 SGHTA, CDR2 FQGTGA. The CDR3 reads CASSPGLPSYEQYF. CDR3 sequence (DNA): TGTGCCAGCAGCCCGGGACTCCCCTCCTACGAGCAGTACTTC.

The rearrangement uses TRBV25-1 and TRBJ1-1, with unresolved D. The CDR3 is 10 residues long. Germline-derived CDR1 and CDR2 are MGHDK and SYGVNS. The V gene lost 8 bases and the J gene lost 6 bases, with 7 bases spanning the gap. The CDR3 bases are TGTGCCAGCGAGGGTGCTGAAGCTTTCTTT. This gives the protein CASEGAEAFF.

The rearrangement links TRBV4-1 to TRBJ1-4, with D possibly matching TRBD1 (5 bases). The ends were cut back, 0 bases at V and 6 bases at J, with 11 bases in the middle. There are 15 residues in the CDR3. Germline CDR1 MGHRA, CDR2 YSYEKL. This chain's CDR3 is CASSQDQGPHEKLFF. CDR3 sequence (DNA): TGCGCCAGCAGCCAAGACCAGGGCCCCCATGAAAAACTGTTTTTT.

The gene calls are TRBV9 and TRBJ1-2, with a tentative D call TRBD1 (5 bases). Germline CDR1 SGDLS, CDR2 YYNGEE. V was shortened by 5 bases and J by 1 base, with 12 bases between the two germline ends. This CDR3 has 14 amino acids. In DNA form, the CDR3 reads TGTGCCAGCAGGGGGAGGGACTATAACTATGGCTACACCTTC. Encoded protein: CASRGRDYNYGYTF.

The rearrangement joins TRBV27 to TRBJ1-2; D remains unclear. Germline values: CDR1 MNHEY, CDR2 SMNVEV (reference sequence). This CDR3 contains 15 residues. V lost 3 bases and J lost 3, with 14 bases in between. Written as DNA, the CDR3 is TGTGCCAGCAGTTTTTGGCCGCGGGGTGACTATGGCTACACCTTC. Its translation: CASSFWPRGDYGYTF.

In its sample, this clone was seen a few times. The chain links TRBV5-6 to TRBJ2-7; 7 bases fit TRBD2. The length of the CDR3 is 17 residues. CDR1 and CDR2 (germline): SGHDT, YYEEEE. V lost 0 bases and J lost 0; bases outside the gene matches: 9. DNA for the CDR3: TGTGCCAGCAGCTTGGAGGGCCTGGGGGGGAGCTCCTACGAGCAGTACTTC. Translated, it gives CASSLEGLGGSSYEQYF. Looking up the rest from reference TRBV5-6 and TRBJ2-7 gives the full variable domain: DAGVTQSPTHLIKTRGQQVTLRCSPKSGHDTVSWYQQALGQGPQFIFQYYEEEERQRGNFPDRFSGHQFPNYSSELNVNALLLGDSALYLCASSLEGLGGSSYEQYFGPGTRLTVT.

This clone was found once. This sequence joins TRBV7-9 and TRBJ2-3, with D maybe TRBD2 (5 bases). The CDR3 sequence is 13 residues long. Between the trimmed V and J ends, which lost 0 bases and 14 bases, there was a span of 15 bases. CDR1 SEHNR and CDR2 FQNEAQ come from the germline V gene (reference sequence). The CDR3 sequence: CASSLALIEGAYF. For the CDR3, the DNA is TGTGCCAGCAGCTTAGCGCTCATCGAGGGAGCGTATTTT.

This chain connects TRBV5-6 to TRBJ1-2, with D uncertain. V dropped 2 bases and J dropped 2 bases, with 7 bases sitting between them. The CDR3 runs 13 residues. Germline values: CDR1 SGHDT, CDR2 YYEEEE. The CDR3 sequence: CASSFRQNYGYTF. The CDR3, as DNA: TGTGCCAGCAGCTTCAGGCAGAACTATGGCTACACCTTC.

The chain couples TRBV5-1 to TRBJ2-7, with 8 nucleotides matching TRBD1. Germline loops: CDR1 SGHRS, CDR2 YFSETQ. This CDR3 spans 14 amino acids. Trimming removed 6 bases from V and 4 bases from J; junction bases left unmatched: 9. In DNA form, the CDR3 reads TGCGCCAGCAACTCAGGGGGCCCACGTTACGAGCAGTACTTC. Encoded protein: CASNSGGPRYEQYF.

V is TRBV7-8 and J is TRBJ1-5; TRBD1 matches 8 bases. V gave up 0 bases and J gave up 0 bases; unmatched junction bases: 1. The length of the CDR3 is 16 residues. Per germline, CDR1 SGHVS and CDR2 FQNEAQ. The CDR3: CASSLAGTGSNQPQHF. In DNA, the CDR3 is TGTGCCAGCAGCTTAGCCGGGACAGGTAGCAATCAGCCCCAGCATTTT.

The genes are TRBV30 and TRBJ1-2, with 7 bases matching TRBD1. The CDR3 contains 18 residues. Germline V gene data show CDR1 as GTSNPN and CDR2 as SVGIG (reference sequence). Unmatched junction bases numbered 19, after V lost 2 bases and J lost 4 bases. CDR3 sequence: CAWSSPDDRTGSPYGYTF. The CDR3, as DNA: TGTGCCTGGAGTTCTCCGGATGATCGGACAGGCTCTCCCTATGGCTACACCTTC. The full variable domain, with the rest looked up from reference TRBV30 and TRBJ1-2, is SQTIHQWPATLVQPVGSPLSLECTVEGTSNPNLYWYRQAAGRGLQLLFYSVGIGQISSEVPQNLSASRPQDRQFILSSKKLLLSDSGFYLCAWSSPDDRTGSPYGYTFGSGTRLTVV.

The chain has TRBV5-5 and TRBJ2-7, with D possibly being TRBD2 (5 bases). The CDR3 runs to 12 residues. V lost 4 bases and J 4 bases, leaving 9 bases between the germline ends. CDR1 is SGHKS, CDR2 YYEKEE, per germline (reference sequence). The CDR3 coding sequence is TGTGCCAGCAGCGAAGGACTGTACGAGCAGTACTTC. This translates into CASSEGLYEQYF.

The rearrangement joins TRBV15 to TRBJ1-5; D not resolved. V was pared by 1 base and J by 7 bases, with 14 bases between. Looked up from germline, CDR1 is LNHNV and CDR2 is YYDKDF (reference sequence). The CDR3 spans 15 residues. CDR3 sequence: CATSRGSVFRQPQHF. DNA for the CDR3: TGTGCCACCAGCAGAGGGAGCGTGTTCAGACAGCCCCAGCATTTT.

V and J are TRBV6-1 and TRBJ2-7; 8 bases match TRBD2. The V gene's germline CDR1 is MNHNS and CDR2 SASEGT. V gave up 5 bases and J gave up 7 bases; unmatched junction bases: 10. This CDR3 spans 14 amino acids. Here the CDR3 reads CASSFREGMGEQYF. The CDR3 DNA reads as TGTGCCAGCAGTTTCCGGGAGGGAATGGGTGAGCAGTACTTC.

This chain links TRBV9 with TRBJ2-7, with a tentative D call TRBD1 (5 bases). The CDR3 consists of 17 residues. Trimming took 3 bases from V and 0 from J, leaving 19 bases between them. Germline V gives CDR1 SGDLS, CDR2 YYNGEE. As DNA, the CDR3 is TGTGCCAGCAGCGGAGGCCGGATGGGGCCCCACTCCTACGAGCAGTACTTC. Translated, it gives CASSGGRMGPHSYEQYF.

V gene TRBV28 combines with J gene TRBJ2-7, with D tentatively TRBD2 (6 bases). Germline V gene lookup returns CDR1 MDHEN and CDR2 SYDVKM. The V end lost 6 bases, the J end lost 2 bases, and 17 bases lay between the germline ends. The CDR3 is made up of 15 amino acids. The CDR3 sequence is CASRPTGTLAYEQYF. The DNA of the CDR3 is TGTGCCAGCAGGCCCACTGGGACTTTAGCCTACGAGCAGTACTTC. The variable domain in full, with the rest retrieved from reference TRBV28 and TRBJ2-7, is DVKVTQSSRYLVKRTGEKVFLECVQDMDHENMFWYRQDPGLGLRLIYFSYDVKMKEKGDIPEGYSVSREKKERFSLILESASTNQTSMYLCASRPTGTLAYEQYFGPGTRLTVT.

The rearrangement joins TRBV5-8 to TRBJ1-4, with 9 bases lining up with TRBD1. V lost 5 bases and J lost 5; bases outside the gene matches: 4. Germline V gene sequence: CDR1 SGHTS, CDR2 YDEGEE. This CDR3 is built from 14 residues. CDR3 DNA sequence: TGTGCCAGCAGATCCGGGACAGGGAATGAAAAACTGTTTTTT. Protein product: CASRSGTGNEKLFF.

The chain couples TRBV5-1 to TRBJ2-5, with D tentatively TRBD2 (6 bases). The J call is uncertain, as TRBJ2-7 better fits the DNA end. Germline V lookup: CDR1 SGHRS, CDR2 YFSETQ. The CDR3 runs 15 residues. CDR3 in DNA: TGCGCCAGCAGCTTGCGGGGCAGGGAGGCTTACGAGCAGTACTTC. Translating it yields CASSLRGREAYEQYF.

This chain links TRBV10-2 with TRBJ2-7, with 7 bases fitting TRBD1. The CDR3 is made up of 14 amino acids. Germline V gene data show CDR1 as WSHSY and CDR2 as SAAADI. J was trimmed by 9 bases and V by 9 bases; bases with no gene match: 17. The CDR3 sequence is CASQKDRRLLGQYF. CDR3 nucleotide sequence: TGCGCCAGTCAAAAGGACAGGCGGTTGCTGGGGCAGTACTTC.

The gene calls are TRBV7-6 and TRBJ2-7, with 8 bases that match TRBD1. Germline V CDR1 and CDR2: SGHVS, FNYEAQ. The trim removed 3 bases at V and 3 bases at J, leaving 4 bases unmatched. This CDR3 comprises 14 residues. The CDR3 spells CASSLTGEHYEQYF. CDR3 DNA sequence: TGTGCCAGCAGCTTGACAGGGGAGCACTACGAGCAGTACTTC.

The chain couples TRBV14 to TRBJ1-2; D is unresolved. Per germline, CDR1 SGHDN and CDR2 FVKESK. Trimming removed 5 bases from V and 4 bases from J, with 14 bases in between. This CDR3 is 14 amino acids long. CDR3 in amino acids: CASSNTTALYGYTF. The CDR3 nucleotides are TGTGCCAGCAGCAATACAACAGCCCTCTATGGCTACACCTTC.

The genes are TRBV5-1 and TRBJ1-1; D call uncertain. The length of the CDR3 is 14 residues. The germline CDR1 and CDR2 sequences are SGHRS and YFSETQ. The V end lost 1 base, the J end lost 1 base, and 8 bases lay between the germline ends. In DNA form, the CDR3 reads TGCGCCAGCAGCTTGAGATCGAGGAACACTGAAGCTTTCTTT. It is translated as CASSLRSRNTEAFF. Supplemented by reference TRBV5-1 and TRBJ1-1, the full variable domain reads KAGVTQTPRYLIKTRGQQVTLSCSPISGHRSVSWYQQTPGQGLQFLFEYFSETQRNKGNFPGRFSGRQFSNSRSEMNVSTLELGDSALYLCASSLRSRNTEAFFGQGTRLTVV.

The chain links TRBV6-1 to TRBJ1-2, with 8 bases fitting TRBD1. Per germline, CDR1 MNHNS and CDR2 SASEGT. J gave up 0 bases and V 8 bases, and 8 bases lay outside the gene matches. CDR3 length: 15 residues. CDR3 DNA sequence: TGTGCCAGCTATTCTCGACAGGGGACTAACTATGGCTACACCTTC. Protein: CASYSRQGTNYGYTF.

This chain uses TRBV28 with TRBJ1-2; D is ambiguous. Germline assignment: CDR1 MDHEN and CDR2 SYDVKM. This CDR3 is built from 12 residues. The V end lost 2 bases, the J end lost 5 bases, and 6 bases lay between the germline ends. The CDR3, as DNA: TGTGCCAGCAGTTTAGGAGATTATGGCTACACCTTC. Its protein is CASSLGDYGYTF.

In DNA form, the CDR3 reads TGTGCCAGCAGGAATTTTGGGACACGTTCACTTCAAGAGACCCAGTACTTC. Amino acid sequence: CASRNFGTRSLQETQYF. The chain employs TRBV2 and TRBJ2-5; D might be TRBD1 (6 bases). Trimming pared 6 bases from V and 2 bases from J, leaving 22 bases between. The CDR3 has 17 residues. Germline values: CDR1 SNHLY, CDR2 FYNNEI. Drawing the rest from reference TRBV2 and TRBJ2-5, the complete variable domain is EPEVTQTPSHQVTQMGQEVILRCVPISNHLYFYWYRQILGQKVEFLVSFYNNEISEKSEIFDDQFSVERPDGSNFTLKIRSTKLEDSAMYFCASRNFGTRSLQETQYFGPGTRLLVL.

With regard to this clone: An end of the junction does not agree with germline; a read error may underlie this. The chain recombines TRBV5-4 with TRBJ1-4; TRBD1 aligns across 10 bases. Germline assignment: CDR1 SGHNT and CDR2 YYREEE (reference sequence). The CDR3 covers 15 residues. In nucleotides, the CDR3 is TGTGTCAGCAGCCCGACAGGGGGCGGGGGTGAAAAACTGTTTTTT. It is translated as CVSSPTGGGGEKLFF.

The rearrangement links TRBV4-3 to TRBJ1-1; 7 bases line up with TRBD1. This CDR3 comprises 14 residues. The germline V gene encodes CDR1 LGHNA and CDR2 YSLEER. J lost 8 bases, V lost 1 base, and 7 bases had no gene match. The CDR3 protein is CASSQVTGVGEAFF. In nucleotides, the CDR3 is TGCGCCAGCAGCCAAGTAACAGGGGTCGGAGAAGCTTTCTTT.